This T cell receptor (beta chain) is from a study of T cell changes during pregnancy in multiple sclerosis. V gave up 2 bases and J gave up 6 bases, with 12 bases separating them. The germline V gene encodes CDR1 GTSNPN and CDR2 SVGIG (reference sequence). The CDR3 totals 13 residues. Method: immunoSEQ multiplex PCR; TCRdb's copy keeps in-frame clones and lacks some. The sample yields tens of thousands of clones, 90% seen once. The sample was CD8+ T cells from peripheral blood mononuclear cells, taken in the second trimester of pregnancy. The TCR originated in a female donor with multiple sclerosis, enrolled in a pregnancy study. V usage is TRBV30 and J usage is TRBJ2-3, with D perhaps TRBD2 (5 bases). CDR3 DNA: TGTGCCTGGAGTCTCACGGACTCCGATACGCAGTATTTT. It is translated as CAWSLTDSDTQYF.